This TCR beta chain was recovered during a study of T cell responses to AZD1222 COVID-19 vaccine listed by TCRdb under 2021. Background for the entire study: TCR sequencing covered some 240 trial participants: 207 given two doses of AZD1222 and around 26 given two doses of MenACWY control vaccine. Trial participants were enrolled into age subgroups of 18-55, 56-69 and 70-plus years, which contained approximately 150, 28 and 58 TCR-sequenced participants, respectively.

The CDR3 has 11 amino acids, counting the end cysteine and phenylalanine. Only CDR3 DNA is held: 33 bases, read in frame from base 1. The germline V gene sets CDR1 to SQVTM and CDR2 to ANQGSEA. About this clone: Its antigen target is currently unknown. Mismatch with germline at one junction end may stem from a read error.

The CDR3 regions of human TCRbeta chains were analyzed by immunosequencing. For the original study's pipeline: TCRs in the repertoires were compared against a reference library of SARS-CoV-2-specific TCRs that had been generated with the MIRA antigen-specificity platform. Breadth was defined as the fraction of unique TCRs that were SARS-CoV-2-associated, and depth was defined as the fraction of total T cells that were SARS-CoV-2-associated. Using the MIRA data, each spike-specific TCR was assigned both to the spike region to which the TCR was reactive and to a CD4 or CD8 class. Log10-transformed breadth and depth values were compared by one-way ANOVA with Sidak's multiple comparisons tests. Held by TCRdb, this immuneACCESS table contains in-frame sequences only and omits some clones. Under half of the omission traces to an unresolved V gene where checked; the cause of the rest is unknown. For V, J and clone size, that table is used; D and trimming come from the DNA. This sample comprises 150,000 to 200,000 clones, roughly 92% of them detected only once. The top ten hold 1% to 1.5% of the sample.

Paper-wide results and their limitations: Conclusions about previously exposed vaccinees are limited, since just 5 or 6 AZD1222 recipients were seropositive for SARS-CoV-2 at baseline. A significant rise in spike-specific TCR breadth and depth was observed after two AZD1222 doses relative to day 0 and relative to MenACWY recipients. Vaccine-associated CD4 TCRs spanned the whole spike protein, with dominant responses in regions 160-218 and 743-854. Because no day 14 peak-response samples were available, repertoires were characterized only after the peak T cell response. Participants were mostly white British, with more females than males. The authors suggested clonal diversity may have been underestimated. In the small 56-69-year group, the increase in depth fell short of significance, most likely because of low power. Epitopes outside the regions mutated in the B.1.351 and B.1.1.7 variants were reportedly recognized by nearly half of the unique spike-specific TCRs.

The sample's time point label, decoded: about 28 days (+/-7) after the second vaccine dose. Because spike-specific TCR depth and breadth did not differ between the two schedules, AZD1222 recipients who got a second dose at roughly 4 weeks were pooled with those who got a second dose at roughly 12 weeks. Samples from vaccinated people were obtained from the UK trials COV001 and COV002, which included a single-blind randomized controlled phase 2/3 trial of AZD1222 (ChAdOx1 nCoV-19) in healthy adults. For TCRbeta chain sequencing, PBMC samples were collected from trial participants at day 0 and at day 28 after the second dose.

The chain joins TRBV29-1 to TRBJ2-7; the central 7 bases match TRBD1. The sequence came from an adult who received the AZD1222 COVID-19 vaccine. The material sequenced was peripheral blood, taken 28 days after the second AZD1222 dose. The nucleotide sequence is TGCAGCGCGGGACAGACATCTCCGTCCGACTTC. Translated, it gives CSAGQTSPSDF.